The clone carrying this T cell receptor (beta chain) was recorded at least ten times. Trimming took off 6 bases at V and 3 bases at J, with 11 bases between the two ends. The germline gives CDR1 MNHEY, CDR2 SMNVEV (reference sequence). The CDR3 is 13 residues long. This entry comes from a study of T cells in Graves' hyperthyroidism and ophthalmopathy. From RNA transcripts, TCR beta CDR3 regions were amplified. First-round RT-PCR of the TCR CDR3 relied on the HTBI primer set. One entry per CDR3 protein, called by TCRdb with MiXCR from the multiplex PCR reads. The sample lists roughly 300,000 distinct CDR3 sequences, roughly 14% occurring once.

This sequence was found in a young woman with Graves' hyperthyroidism. Input material: blood. V is TRBV27 and J is TRBJ1-1, with D possibly being TRBD1 (5 bases). The CDR3 loop reads CASSPTVYTEAFF. CDR3 in DNA: TGTGCCAGCAGCCCGACAGTCTACACTGAAGCTTTCTTT.